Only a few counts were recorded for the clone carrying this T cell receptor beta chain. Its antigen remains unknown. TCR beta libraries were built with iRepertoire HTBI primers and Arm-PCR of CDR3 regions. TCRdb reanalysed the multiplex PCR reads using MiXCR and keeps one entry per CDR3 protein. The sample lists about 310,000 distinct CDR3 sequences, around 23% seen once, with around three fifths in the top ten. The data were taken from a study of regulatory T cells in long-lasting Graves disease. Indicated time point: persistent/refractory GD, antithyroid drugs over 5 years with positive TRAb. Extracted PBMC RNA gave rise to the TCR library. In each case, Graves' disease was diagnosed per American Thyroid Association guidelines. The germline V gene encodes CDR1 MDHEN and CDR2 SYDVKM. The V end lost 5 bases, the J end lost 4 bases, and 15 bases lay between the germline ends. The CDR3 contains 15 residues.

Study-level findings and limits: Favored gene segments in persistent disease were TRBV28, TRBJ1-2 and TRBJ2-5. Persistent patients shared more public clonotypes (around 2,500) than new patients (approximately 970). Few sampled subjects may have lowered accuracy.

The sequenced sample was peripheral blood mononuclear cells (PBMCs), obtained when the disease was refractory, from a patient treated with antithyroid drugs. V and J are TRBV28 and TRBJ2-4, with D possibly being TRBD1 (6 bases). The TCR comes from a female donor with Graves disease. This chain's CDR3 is CASSPPTGVKNIQYF. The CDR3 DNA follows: TGTGCCAGCAGTCCCCCGACAGGCGTTAAAAACATTCAGTACTTC.